This T cell receptor (beta chain) was recorded in a study of T cells after yellow fever vaccination. The overall study: Those fractions that held only low numbers of cells were prepared using the SMART-Seq v4 Ultra Low Input RNA kit.

Notes on the study in general: Post-booster repertoires again held most primary-vaccination clones (about 96% CD4, 80% to 90% CD8). FACS-sorted repertoires could harbor abundant contaminating bulk-population clonotypes. The CD4 and CD8 compartments had a small share of their clonotypes in common.

Germline assignment: CDR1 MGHRA and CDR2 YSYEKL. V lost 2 bases and J 8 bases, leaving 18 bases between the germline ends. The length of the CDR3 is 15 residues. A single record per CDR3 protein comes from TCRdb applying MiXCR to the 5' RACE reads. The repertoire has some 150,000 distinct CDR3 sequences, around 8.5% of them found once; the top ten carry roughly 40%. Regarding this clonotype: Its antigen is unknown.

The receptor was isolated from a man younger than 30 who received the YFV17D yellow fever vaccine. Here the sequenced sample was CD8+ T cells sorted from PBMCs, taken 45 days after the yellow fever booster vaccination. The chain uses TRBV4-1 and TRBJ1-1; tentatively, D is TRBD1 (6 bases). The CDR3 protein is CASSQPPHRVAEAFF. CDR3 coding DNA: TGCGCCAGCAGCCAACCCCCCCACAGGGTTGCAGAAGCTTTCTTT.